Listed below are T cell receptor beta chains from one sample, sequenced in a study of response to subunit inactivated influenza vaccine. TCRdb re-called the RT-PCR reads through MiXCR, storing one row per CDR3 protein. The sample includes 500,000 to 550,000 distinct CDR3 sequences, about 7.6% of them seen just once. The specimen comprised PBMCs from blood, sampled roughly 24 months after vaccination. The receptors come from a man in his fifties or sixties who received an inactivated influenza vaccine. Both conserved end residues are part of each CDR3. D genes are given only for firm matches. Size is stated for part of the rows, as once, few or many counts, or as a class when the clone is expanded.

cdr3_aa: CASSAERGGLEQYF; cdr3_nt: TGTGCCAGCAGTGCGGAGCGGGGGGGCCTCGAGCAGTACTTC; cdr3_length: 14; v_call: TRBV2; j_call: TRBJ2-7; clone_size: -; d_call: TRBD2
cdr3_aa: CASSLLALSSSGYTF; cdr3_nt: -; cdr3_length: 15; v_call: TRBV28; j_call: TRBJ1-2; clone_size: -; d_call: -
cdr3_aa: CASSQDLGYSGNTIYF; cdr3_nt: TGCGCCAGCAGCCAAGATTTAGGTTACTCTGGAAACACCATATATTTT; cdr3_length: 16; v_call: TRBV4-3; j_call: TRBJ1-3; clone_size: few; d_call: -
cdr3_aa: CASSSGGGRDTQYF; cdr3_nt: -; cdr3_length: 14; v_call: TRBV7-2; j_call: TRBJ2-3; clone_size: -; d_call: -
cdr3_aa: CSARAAGLSTDTQYF; cdr3_nt: TGCAGTGCTAGGGCTGCAGGGCTTAGCACAGATACGCAGTATTTT; cdr3_length: 15; v_call: TRBV20-1; j_call: TRBJ2-3; clone_size: -; d_call: -
cdr3_aa: CASRLTGQENTGELFF; cdr3_nt: TGTGCCAGCAGATTAACGGGGCAGGAAAACACCGGGGAGCTGTTTTTT; cdr3_length: 16; v_call: TRBV3-1; j_call: TRBJ2-2; clone_size: few; d_call: -
cdr3_aa: CASSPRRGNEQYF; cdr3_nt: TGTGCTAGCAGCCCACGGCGGGGGAACGAGCAGTACTTC; cdr3_length: 13; v_call: TRBV7-7; j_call: TRBJ2-7; clone_size: few; d_call: TRBD2
cdr3_aa: CASSYSGGPPNNEQFF; cdr3_nt: TGTGCCAGCAGTTACTCGGGGGGCCCGCCGAACAATGAGCAGTTCTTC; cdr3_length: 16; v_call: TRBV6-2/TRBV6-3; j_call: TRBJ2-1; clone_size: -; d_call: -
cdr3_aa: CASRKLAGGLDEQFF; cdr3_nt: TGTGCCAGCAGAAAACTAGCGGGAGGGCTAGATGAGCAGTTCTTC; cdr3_length: 15; v_call: TRBV11-2; j_call: TRBJ2-1; clone_size: few; d_call: TRBD2
cdr3_aa: CASSQGDRGLTQYF; cdr3_nt: TGTGCCAGCAGCCAGGGGGACAGGGGGCTAACCCAGTACTTC; cdr3_length: 14; v_call: TRBV4-2; j_call: TRBJ2-5; clone_size: few; d_call: TRBD1
cdr3_aa: CSAMAEVRHGYTF; cdr3_nt: TGCAGTGCTATGGCGGAGGTTCGACATGGCTACACCTTC; cdr3_length: 13; v_call: TRBV20-1; j_call: TRBJ1-2; clone_size: many; d_call: -
cdr3_aa: CASSLPTYNEQFF; cdr3_nt: TGTGCCAGCAGCTTACCAACATACAATGAGCAGTTCTTC; cdr3_length: 13; v_call: TRBV5-6; j_call: TRBJ2-1; clone_size: -; d_call: -
cdr3_aa: CASTDGAPTNTEAFF; cdr3_nt: TGTGCCAGCACCGATGGGGCACCGACCAACACTGAAGCTTTCTTT; cdr3_length: 15; v_call: TRBV28; j_call: TRBJ1-1; clone_size: -; d_call: -
cdr3_aa: CASSLQQLNTGELFF; cdr3_nt: TGTGCCAGCAGCTTGCAGCAGCTGAACACCGGGGAGCTGTTTTTT; cdr3_length: 15; v_call: TRBV5-4; j_call: TRBJ2-2; clone_size: few; d_call: -
cdr3_aa: CASSLPGIYEQFF; cdr3_nt: TGTGCCAGCAGTTTGCCAGGGATCTATGAGCAGTTCTTC; cdr3_length: 13; v_call: TRBV12-3/TRBV12-4; j_call: TRBJ2-1; clone_size: many; d_call: -
cdr3_aa: CASSFLGTEAFF; cdr3_nt: TGTGCCAGCAGTTTTCTGGGAACTGAAGCTTTCTTT; cdr3_length: 12; v_call: TRBV27; j_call: TRBJ1-1; clone_size: many; d_call: -
cdr3_aa: CASSLSTSTDTQYF; cdr3_nt: TGTGCCAGCAGTTTATCCACTAGCACAGATACGCAGTATTTT; cdr3_length: 14; v_call: TRBV12-3/TRBV12-4; j_call: TRBJ2-3; clone_size: many; d_call: -
cdr3_aa: CASSLSLSGLAKNIQYF; cdr3_nt: TGTGCCAGCAGCTTGTCGCTCTCGGGTTTAGCCAAAAACATTCAGTACTTC; cdr3_length: 17; v_call: TRBV5-6; j_call: TRBJ2-4; clone_size: many; d_call: -
cdr3_aa: CASSQVHSNLYNEQFF; cdr3_nt: TGTGCCAGCAGCCAGGTTCACTCAAACCTTTACAATGAGCAGTTCTTC; cdr3_length: 16; v_call: TRBV7-9; j_call: TRBJ2-1; clone_size: few; d_call: -
cdr3_aa: CASSYDMGTYGNEQFF; cdr3_nt: TGTGCCAGCAGTTACGATATGGGGACCTATGGAAATGAGCAGTTCTTC; cdr3_length: 16; v_call: TRBV6-5; j_call: TRBJ2-1; clone_size: few; d_call: -
cdr3_aa: CASSYSEVGETQYF; cdr3_nt: TGTGCCAGCAGTTACTCGGAGGTGGGGGAGACCCAGTACTTC; cdr3_length: 14; v_call: TRBV6-5; j_call: TRBJ2-5; clone_size: -; d_call: -
cdr3_aa: CAISGRGGVEQFF; cdr3_nt: TGTGCCATCAGTGGACGAGGGGGGGTTGAGCAGTTCTTC; cdr3_length: 13; v_call: TRBV10-3; j_call: TRBJ2-1; clone_size: -; d_call: -
cdr3_aa: CASSLYRTGLKGGELFF; cdr3_nt: TGCGCCAGCTCCTTATACAGGACAGGGCTTAAGGGCGGGGAGCTGTTTTTT; cdr3_length: 17; v_call: TRBV5-1; j_call: TRBJ2-2; clone_size: few; d_call: TRBD1
cdr3_aa: CSFVWTTYNEQFF; cdr3_nt: TGCAGCTTCGTGTGGACGACCTACAATGAGCAGTTCTTC; cdr3_length: 13; v_call: TRBV29-1; j_call: TRBJ2-1; clone_size: many; d_call: -
cdr3_aa: CASSYSVVEAFF; cdr3_nt: TGTGCCAGCAGTTACTCCGTGGTTGAAGCTTTCTTT; cdr3_length: 12; v_call: TRBV6-6; j_call: TRBJ1-1; clone_size: few; d_call: -
cdr3_aa: CASSFGEDEQYF; cdr3_nt: TGCGCCAGCAGCTTTGGGGAAGACGAGCAGTACTTC; cdr3_length: 12; v_call: TRBV5-1; j_call: TRBJ2-7; clone_size: few; d_call: -
cdr3_aa: CASSAPTYGNTIYF; cdr3_nt: TGTGCCAGCAGCGCACCGACGTACGGAAACACCATATATTTT; cdr3_length: 14; v_call: TRBV28; j_call: TRBJ1-3; clone_size: -; d_call: -
cdr3_aa: CASSSRPGPEAFF; cdr3_nt: TGTGCCAGCAGCAGCCGACCTGGACCTGAAGCTTTCTTT; cdr3_length: 13; v_call: TRBV13; j_call: TRBJ1-1; clone_size: few; d_call: -
cdr3_aa: CASRPIAGGDEQFF; cdr3_nt: TGCGCCAGCAGACCTATAGCGGGAGGGGATGAGCAGTTCTTC; cdr3_length: 14; v_call: TRBV5-1; j_call: TRBJ2-1; clone_size: -; d_call: TRBD2
cdr3_aa: CASSYGDSGAYGYTF; cdr3_nt: TGTGCCAGCTCGTATGGGGACAGTGGGGCCTATGGCTACACCTTC; cdr3_length: 15; v_call: TRBV2; j_call: TRBJ1-2; clone_size: few; d_call: TRBD1
cdr3_aa: CASSTRWTNTEAFF; cdr3_nt: TGTGCCAGCAGTACCAGGTGGACGAACACTGAAGCTTTCTTT; cdr3_length: 14; v_call: TRBV5-5; j_call: TRBJ1-1; clone_size: -; d_call: -
cdr3_aa: CASSLELSGGTDTQYF; cdr3_nt: TGTGCCAGCAGCTTAGAACTCTCCGGCGGAACAGATACGCAGTATTTT; cdr3_length: 16; v_call: TRBV7-3; j_call: TRBJ2-3; clone_size: few; d_call: -
cdr3_aa: CATKPDSYSNQPQHF; cdr3_nt: TGTGCCACCAAGCCTGACAGTTATAGCAATCAGCCCCAGCATTTT; cdr3_length: 15; v_call: TRBV15; j_call: TRBJ1-5; clone_size: few; d_call: -